This TCR beta chain was sequenced during a study of beta chain features in type 1 diabetes. Study results and limitations: All four CD4+ subsets from Type 1 diabetes patients carried moderately but significantly shorter TCRB CDR3s. PCR could preferentially amplify shorter templates, alike in patients and controls.

About this clone: Its cognate antigen is unknown.

V was clipped by 5 bases and J by 1 base, with 10 bases between them. Germline V gives CDR1 SGHTA, CDR2 FQGNSA. This CDR3 is 14 amino acids long. Every bit of the isolated RNA underwent reverse transcription, so sequencing read expressed TCRB transcripts. Sequencing was performed with immunoSEQ multiplex PCR; in TCRdb, only in-frame clones are kept and a portion is missing. The sample holds about 120,000 clones, over 15% seen once. Sequenced: central memory CD4+ T cells from blood. The source is a young man with type 1 diabetes. The rearrangement uses TRBV7-2 and TRBJ2-3, with D perhaps matching TRBD2 (5 bases). CDR3 protein: CASSRGRGTDTQYF. CDR3 bases: TGTGCCAGCAGCCGGGGTCGGGGCACAGATACGCAGTATTTT.